These T cell receptor beta chains were read from a single sample in a study of regulatory T cells in long-lasting Graves disease. TCRdb analysed the multiplex PCR reads with MiXCR anew, one entry per CDR3 protein. Among 400,000 to 500,000 distinct CDR3 sequences listed, 20% to 25% were seen once. Sequences were derived from peripheral blood mononuclear cells (PBMCs), sampled when the disease was refractory, from a patient treated with antithyroid drugs. The receptors were sampled from a female donor with Graves disease. CDR3s include the opening cysteine and the closing phenylalanine or tryptophan. D genes are given only for firm matches. Expanded clones are given a class, and other clones once, few, many or no size at all.

cdr3_aa cdr3_nt v_call d_call j_call clone_size
CASSQNRGGETQYF TGTGCCAGCAGTCAAAATAGGGGTGGGGAGACCCAGTACTTC TRBV28 NA TRBJ2-5 many
CASILTQANYGYTF TGTGCCAGCATCCTCACGCAAGCTAACTATGGCTACACCTTC TRBV16 NA TRBJ1-2 many
CSARAASEVYGYTF TGCAGTGCTAGAGCGGCGTCGGAGGTCTATGGCTACACCTTC TRBV20-1 NA TRBJ1-2 few
CASSRIAGAYNEQFF TGTGCCAGCAGCCGAATAGCGGGAGCGTACAATGAGCAGTTCTTC TRBV11-2 TRBD2 TRBJ2-1 NA
CASSRPGQANAGYTF TGTGCCAGCAGCCGACCCGGACAGGCCAACGCTGGCTACACCTTC TRBV6-2/TRBV6-3 TRBD1 TRBJ1-2 NA
CASRDRGYNTEAFF TGTGCCAGCAGGGACAGGGGGTATAACACTGAAGCTTTCTTT TRBV2 TRBD1 TRBJ1-1 many
CASSIDWKDFGEQYF TGTGCCAGCAGTATCGACTGGAAGGACTTTGGCGAGCAGTACTTC TRBV28 NA TRBJ2-7 NA
CSSPLPGVDIQYF TGCAGTTCCCCTCTGCCGGGGGTCGACATTCAGTACTTC TRBV20-1 NA TRBJ2-4 NA
CASSLGGTHQPQHF TGTGCCAGCAGCTTGGGCGGGACTCATCAGCCCCAGCATTTT TRBV7-9 NA TRBJ1-5 NA
CASKADRGTNQPQHF TGTGCCAGCAAAGCGGACAGGGGTACTAATCAGCCCCAGCATTTT TRBV28 TRBD1 TRBJ1-5 NA
CASSLWGSGMTGELFF TGTGCCAGCAGTCTATGGGGTAGCGGGATGACCGGGGAGCTGTTTTTT TRBV7-2 TRBD2 TRBJ2-2 NA
CASSHTQGVAGGPVEQYF TGTGCCAGCAGCCACACCCAAGGAGTAGCGGGAGGGCCAGTCGAGCAGTACTTC TRBV14 TRBD2 TRBJ2-7 many
CASSIGFRGKIAKNIQYF TGTGCCAGTAGTATTGGATTTCGGGGTAAAATAGCCAAAAACATTCAGTACTTC TRBV19 NA TRBJ2-4 few
CASSQARQTYSNQPQHF TGTGCCAGCAGCCAAGCCCGACAGACCTATAGCAATCAGCCCCAGCATTTT TRBV3-1 NA TRBJ1-5 few
CSADQGGNTGELFF TGCAGTGCGGATCAGGGGGGAAACACCGGGGAGCTGTTTTTT TRBV20-1 NA TRBJ2-2 few
CASTPFSGGEAFF TGTGCCAGCACCCCTTTCTCTGGGGGTGAAGCTTTCTTT TRBV6-1 NA TRBJ1-1 many
CAILEGRGNYGYTF TGTGCCATCTTAGAGGGCAGGGGTAACTATGGCTACACCTTC TRBV10-3 NA TRBJ1-2 many
CASSRNRGGDSYNEQFF TGTGCCAGCAGTCGTAACAGGGGAGGGGATTCTTACAATGAGCAGTTCTTC TRBV6-1 NA TRBJ2-1 many
CASSLGRRGLKNTEAFF TGTGCCAGCAGTTTAGGCCGGCGGGGCTTGAAGAACACTGAAGCTTTCTTT TRBV12-3/TRBV12-4 NA TRBJ1-1 NA
CASSLFAGTSETQYF TGTGCCAGCAGCTTATTCGCGGGAACTTCAGAGACCCAGTACTTC TRBV7-6 NA TRBJ2-5 few
CASSPLATGGSEQYF TGTGCCAGCAGCCCCCTCGCCACAGGGGGCTCCGAGCAGTACTTC TRBV6-1 TRBD1 TRBJ2-7 many
CASSTIGTYEQYF TGTGCCAGCAGCACAATAGGGACCTACGAGCAGTACTTC TRBV28 NA TRBJ2-7 many
CASSEGGLAGVYEQYF TGCGCCAGCAGTGAAGGAGGACTAGCGGGAGTCTACGAGCAGTACTTC TRBV10-2 TRBD2 TRBJ2-7 NA
CASSLDLGNTEAFF TGTGCCAGCAGCTTAGATCTGGGGAACACTGAAGCTTTCTTT TRBV11-3 NA TRBJ1-1 many
CALGQFQETQYF TGTGCCCTTGGACAGTTTCAAGAGACCCAGTACTTC TRBV6-1 NA TRBJ2-5 many
CASTPGTGAPSDYGYTF TGTGCCAGTACCCCTGGGACAGGGGCGCCGAGTGACTATGGCTACACCTTC TRBV19 TRBD1 TRBJ1-2 many
CASSYATGRTGELFF TGTGCCAGCAGTTACGCGACAGGGAGGACCGGGGAGCTGTTTTTT TRBV6-2/TRBV6-3 NA TRBJ2-2 many
CSVRDSRLSYEQYF TGCAGCGTTCGGGACTCCCGCCTCTCCTACGAGCAGTACTTC TRBV29-1 NA TRBJ2-7 NA
CSAREGASTDTQYF TGCAGTGCTAGAGAAGGTGCGAGCACAGATACGCAGTATTTT TRBV20-1 NA TRBJ2-3 NA
CASSWQGAGNTIYF TGTGCCAGCAGTTGGCAGGGCGCTGGAAACACCATATATTTT TRBV28 NA TRBJ1-3 many
CASSQDLVFPQHF TGCGCCAGCAGCCAAGATCTGGTCTTTCCCCAGCATTTT TRBV4-1 NA TRBJ1-5 few
CASSSGGRAGNTEAFF TGTGCCAGCAGCTCCGGAGGGAGGGCAGGGAACACTGAAGCTTTCTTT TRBV9 NA TRBJ1-1 NA
CASRSNGAETEAFF TGTGCCAGCAGATCCAATGGGGCAGAGACTGAAGCTTTCTTT TRBV7-9 NA TRBJ1-1 NA
CSARVPYSNQPQHF TGCAGTGCTAGAGTTCCGTATAGCAATCAGCCCCAGCATTTT TRBV20-1 NA TRBJ1-5 NA
CSASDRTGSSYEQYF TGCAGTGCTAGTGACCGGACAGGGAGCTCCTACGAGCAGTACTTC TRBV20-1 TRBD1 TRBJ2-7 many
CATSSVAGQGVYTQYF TGTGCCACCAGCAGTGTTGCGGGACAGGGGGTCTATACGCAGTATTTT TRBV15 TRBD1 TRBJ2-3 few
CASSDREGNEQFF TGTGCCAGCAGTGACAGGGAGGGAAATGAGCAGTTCTTC TRBV6-1 TRBD2 TRBJ2-1 NA
CASSQGMRGNQPQHF TGTGCCAGCAGCCAGGGAATGCGAGGGAATCAGCCCCAGCATTTT TRBV11-2 NA TRBJ1-5 NA
CSVALRGQVNYEQYF TGCAGCGTTGCCCTGCGCGGACAGGTGAACTACGAGCAGTACTTC TRBV29-1 TRBD1 TRBJ2-7 few
CASSRGMGDQPQHF TGTGCCAGCAGCAGGGGGATGGGGGATCAGCCCCAGCATTTT TRBV6-1 TRBD1 TRBJ1-5 NA